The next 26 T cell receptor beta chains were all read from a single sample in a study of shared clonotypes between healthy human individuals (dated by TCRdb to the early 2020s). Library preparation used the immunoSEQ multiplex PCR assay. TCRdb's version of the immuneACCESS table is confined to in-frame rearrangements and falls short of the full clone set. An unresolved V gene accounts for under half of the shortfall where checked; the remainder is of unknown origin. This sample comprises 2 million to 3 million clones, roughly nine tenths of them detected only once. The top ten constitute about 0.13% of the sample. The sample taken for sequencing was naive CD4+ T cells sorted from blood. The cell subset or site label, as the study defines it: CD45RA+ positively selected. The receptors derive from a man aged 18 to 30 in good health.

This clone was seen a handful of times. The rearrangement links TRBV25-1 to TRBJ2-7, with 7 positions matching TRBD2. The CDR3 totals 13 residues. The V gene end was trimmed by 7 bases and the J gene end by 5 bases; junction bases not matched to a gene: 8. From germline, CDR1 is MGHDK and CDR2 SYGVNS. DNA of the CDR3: TGTGCCAGCACCCGGGGAGGGCTCAACGAGCAGTACTTC. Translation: CASTRGGLNEQYF.

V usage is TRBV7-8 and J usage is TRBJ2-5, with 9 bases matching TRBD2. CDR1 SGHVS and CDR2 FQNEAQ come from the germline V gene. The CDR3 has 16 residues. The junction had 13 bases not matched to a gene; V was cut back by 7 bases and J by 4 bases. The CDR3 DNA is TGTGCCAGCATGTTCGCGGGGGGGCTAATCAGAGAGACCCAGTACTTC. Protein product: CASMFAGGLIRETQYF.

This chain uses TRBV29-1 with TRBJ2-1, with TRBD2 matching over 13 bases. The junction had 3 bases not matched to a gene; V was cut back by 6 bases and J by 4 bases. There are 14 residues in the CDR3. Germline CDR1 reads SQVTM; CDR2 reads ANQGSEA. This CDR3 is CSVKGLAGYNEQFF. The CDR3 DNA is TGCAGCGTAAAGGGACTAGCGGGGTACAATGAGCAGTTCTTC.

The CDR3 DNA sequence: TGTGCCAGCAGCCGTTTGACAGACTCCTATAATTCACCCCTCCACTTT. Translated, it gives CASSRLTDSYNSPLHF. The genes are TRBV6-6 and TRBJ1-6, with a possible D match to TRBD1 (5 bases). CDR1 and CDR2 from the germline V gene are MNHNY and SVGAGI (reference sequence). The CDR3 sequence is 16 residues long. Deletions cut 6 bases from V and 0 bases from J, with 12 bases between.

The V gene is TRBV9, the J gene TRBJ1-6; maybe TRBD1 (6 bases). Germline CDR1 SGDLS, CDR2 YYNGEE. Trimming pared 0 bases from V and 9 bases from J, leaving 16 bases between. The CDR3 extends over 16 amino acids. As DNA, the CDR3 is TGTGCCAGCAGCGTAGGGAGGAGGCAGGGGAGTTCACCCCTCCACTTT. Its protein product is CASSVGRRQGSSPLHF.

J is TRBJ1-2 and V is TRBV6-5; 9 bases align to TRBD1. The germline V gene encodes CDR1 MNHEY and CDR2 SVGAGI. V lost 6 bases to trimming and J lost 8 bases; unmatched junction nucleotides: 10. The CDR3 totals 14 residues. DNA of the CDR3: TGTGCCAGCAGGGGGGGGACAGGGTCTCGCGGCTACACCTTC. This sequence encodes CASRGGTGSRGYTF.

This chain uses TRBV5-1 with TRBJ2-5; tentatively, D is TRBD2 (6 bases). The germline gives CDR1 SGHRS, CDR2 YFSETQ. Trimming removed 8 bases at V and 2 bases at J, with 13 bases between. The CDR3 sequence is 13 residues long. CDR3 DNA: TGCGCCAGTACGGATGGGACTCAAGAGACCCAGTACTTC. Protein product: CASTDGTQETQYF.

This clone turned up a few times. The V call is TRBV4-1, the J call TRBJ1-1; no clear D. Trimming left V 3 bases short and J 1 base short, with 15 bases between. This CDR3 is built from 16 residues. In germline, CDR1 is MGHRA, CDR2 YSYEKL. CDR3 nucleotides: TGCGCCAGCAGCCAGAGCGCGGAGCAAACGAACACTGAAGCTTTCTTT. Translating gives CASSQSAEQTNTEAFF.

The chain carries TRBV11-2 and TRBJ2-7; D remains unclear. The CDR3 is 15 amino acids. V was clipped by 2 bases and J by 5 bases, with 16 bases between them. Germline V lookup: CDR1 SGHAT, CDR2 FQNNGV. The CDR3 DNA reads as TGTGCCAGCAGCTTATTCTCCTTATTCGATAACGAGCAGTACTTC. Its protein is CASSLFSLFDNEQYF.

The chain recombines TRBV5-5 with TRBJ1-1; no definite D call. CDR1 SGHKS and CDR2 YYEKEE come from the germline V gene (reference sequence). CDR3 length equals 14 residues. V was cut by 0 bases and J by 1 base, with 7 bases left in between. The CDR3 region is CASSLGEANTEAFF. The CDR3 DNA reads TGTGCCAGCAGCTTGGGGGAGGCGAACACTGAAGCTTTCTTT.

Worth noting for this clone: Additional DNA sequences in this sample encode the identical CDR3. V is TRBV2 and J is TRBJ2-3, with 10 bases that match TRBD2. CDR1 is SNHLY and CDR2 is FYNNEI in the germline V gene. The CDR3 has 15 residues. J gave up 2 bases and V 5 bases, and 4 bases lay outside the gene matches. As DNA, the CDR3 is TGTGCCAGCAGTTTAGCGGGGGGCTTCACAGATACGCAGTATTTT. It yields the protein CASSLAGGFTDTQYF.

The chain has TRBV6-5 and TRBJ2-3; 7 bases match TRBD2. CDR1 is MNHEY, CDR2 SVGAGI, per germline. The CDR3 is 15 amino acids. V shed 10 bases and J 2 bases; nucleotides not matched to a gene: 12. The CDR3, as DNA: TGTGCCATACGGGCGGCGGGAGCCTTCACAGATACGCAGTATTTT. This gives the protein CAIRAAGAFTDTQYF.

CDR3 sequence: CASSEWSVSSYNEQFF. CDR3 DNA: TGTGCCAGCAGTGAATGGTCGGTAAGCTCCTACAATGAGCAGTTCTTC. The chain carries TRBV6-1 and TRBJ2-1; no definite D call. This CDR3 region has 16 residues. With 2 bases removed from V and 0 bases from J, the gap between germline ends came to 11 bases. The germline gives CDR1 MNHNS, CDR2 SASEGT.

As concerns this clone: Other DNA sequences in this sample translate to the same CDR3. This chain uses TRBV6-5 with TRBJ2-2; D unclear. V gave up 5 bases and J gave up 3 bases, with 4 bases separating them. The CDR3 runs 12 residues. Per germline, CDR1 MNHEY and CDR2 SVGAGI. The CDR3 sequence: CASSRDTGELFF. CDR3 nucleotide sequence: TGTGCCAGCAGTCGTGACACCGGGGAGCTGTTTTTT.

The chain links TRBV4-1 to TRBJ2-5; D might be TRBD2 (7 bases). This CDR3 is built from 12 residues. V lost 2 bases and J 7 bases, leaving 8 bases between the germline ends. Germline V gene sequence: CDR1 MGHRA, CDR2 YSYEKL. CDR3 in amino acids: CASSQRGGTQYF. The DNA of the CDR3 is TGCGCCAGCAGCCAAAGGGGGGGGACCCAGTACTTC.

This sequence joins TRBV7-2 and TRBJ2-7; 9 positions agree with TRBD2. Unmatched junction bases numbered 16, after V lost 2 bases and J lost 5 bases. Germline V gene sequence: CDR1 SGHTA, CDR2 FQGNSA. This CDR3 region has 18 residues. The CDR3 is CASSLIPRGTSTAHEQYF. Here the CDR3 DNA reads TGTGCCAGCAGCTTAATTCCGCGGGGGACTAGCACGGCTCACGAGCAGTACTTC.

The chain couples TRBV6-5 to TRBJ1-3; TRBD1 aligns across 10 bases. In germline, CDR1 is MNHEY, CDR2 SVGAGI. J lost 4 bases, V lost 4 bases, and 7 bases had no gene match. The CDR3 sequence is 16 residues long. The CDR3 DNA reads TGTGCCAGCAGTTGGATGCCGGGACAGGGGGGAAACACCATATATTTT. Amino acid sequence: CASSWMPGQGGNTIYF.

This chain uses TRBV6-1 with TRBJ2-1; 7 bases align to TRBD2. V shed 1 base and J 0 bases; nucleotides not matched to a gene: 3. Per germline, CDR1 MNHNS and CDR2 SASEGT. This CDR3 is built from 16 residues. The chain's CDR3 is CASSEVGGSSYNEQFF. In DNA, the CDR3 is TGTGCCAGCAGTGAAGTAGGCGGGAGCTCCTACAATGAGCAGTTCTTC.

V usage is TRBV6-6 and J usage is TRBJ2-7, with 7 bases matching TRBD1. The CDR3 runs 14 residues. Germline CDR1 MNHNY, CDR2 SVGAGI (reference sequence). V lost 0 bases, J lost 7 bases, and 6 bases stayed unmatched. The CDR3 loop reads CASSYSGDRVEQYF. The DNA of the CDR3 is TGTGCCAGCAGTTACTCGGGAGACAGGGTTGAGCAGTACTTC.

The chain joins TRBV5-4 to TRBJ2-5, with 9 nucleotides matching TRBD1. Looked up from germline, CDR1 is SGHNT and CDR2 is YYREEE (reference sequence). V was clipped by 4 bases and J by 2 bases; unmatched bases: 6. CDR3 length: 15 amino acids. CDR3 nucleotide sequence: TGTGCCAGCAGCCTCCGGACAGGGGCTCAAGAGACCCAGTACTTC. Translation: CASSLRTGAQETQYF.

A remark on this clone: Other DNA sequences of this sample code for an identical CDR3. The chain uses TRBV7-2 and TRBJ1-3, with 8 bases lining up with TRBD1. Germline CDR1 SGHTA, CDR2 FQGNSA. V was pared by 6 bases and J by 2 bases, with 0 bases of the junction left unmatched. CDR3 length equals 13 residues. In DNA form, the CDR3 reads TGTGCCAGCAGGACAGGGGCTGGAAACACCATATATTTT. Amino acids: CASRTGAGNTIYF.

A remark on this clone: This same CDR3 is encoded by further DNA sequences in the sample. The CDR3 DNA reads as TGTGCCAGCAGCTTGACGGGCACAGATACGCAGTATTTT. Translating gives CASSLTGTDTQYF. The chain carries TRBV5-6 and TRBJ2-3, with D unclear. Germline lookup yields CDR1 SGHDT and CDR2 YYEEEE. V shed 1 base and J shed 1 base, with 4 bases lying between them. This CDR3 is 13 amino acids long.

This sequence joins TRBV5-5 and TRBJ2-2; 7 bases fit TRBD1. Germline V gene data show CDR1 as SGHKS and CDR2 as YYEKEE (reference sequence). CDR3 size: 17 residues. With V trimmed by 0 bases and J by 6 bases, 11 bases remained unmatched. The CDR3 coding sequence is TGTGCCAGCAGCTTGGGGATTCTAGGACAGGTGGCCGGGGAGCTGTTTTTT. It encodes CASSLGILGQVAGELFF.

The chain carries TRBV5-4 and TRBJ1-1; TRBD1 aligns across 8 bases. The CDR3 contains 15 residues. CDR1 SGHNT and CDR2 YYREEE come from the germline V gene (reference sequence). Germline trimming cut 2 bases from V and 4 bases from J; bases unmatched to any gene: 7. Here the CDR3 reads CASSFVQGAITEAFF. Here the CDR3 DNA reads TGTGCCAGCAGCTTTGTTCAGGGGGCGATCACTGAAGCTTTCTTT. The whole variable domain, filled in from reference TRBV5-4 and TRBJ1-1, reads ETGVTQSPTHLIKTRGQQVTLRCSSQSGHNTVSWYQQALGQGPQFIFQYYREEENGRGNFPPRFSGLQFPNYSSELNVNALELDDSALYLCASSFVQGAITEAFFGQGTRLTVV.

The CDR3 DNA follows: TGTGCCAGCAGAGAGGACAGGTCGAACACCGGGGAGCTGTTTTTT. As protein: CASREDRSNTGELFF. V gene TRBV6-4 combines with J gene TRBJ2-2; 7 positions agree with TRBD1. Germline CDR1 MRHNA, CDR2 SNTAGT. The CDR3 covers 15 residues. V lost 6 bases, J lost 0 bases, and 4 bases stayed unmatched.

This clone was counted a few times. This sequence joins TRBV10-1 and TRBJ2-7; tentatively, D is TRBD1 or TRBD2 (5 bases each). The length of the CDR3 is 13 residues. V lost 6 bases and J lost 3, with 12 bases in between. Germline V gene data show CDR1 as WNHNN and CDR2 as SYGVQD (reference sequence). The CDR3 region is CASRAGASYEQYF. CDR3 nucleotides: TGCGCCAGCAGAGCCGGGGCCAGCTACGAGCAGTACTTC.